This T cell receptor (beta chain) was observed in a study of tumor-infiltrating lymphocytes in primary liver carcinoma. General observations from the study: Tumors and blood were compared for top-250-clone fraction, and tumors had the significantly higher value (p = 0.039). Overlap between tumor regions exceeded overlap of tumor with adjacent tissue or blood.

V dropped 2 bases and J dropped 0 bases, with 14 bases sitting between them. Germline lookup yields CDR1 SGHVS and CDR2 FQNEAQ. The CDR3 spans 17 residues. Germline DNA was also extracted, and blood RNA derived from unsorted whole blood. Total RNA (approximately 0.5 ug) served as template for TCR beta cDNA synthesis primed by a constant-region primer. Researchers made the TCR beta libraries by running three nested multiplex PCR rounds with slightly modified ARM-PCR. A C-beta reverse primer was combined with TRBV1-TRBV30 forward primers in the first two PCR rounds, and each round had about 10 cycles. MiXCR, run by TCRdb on the multiplex PCR reads, gives a single entry per CDR3 protein. The data show just over 300,000 distinct CDR3 sequences, with around three fifths seen just once and around 15% held by the top ten. A few counts support this clonotype. What it binds is unknown.

The receptor was derived from a woman aged 25 to 39 with primary liver carcinoma and hepatitis B virus infection. This chain joins TRBV7-8 and TRBJ1-5; possible D gene TRBD1, 5 bases. Source material: peripheral blood. CDR3 bases: TGTGCCAGCAGCTTAAGATTGGGGGTGTATAGCAATCAGCCCCAGCATTTT. Amino acid sequence: CASSLRLGVYSNQPQHF.